This TCR beta chain came from a study of shared clonotypes between healthy human individuals. In the study overall: CD4 naive and memory got three plates each, CD8 naive two, CD8 memory one.

For this clone: Its matching antigen is unknown.

Study outcomes and limitations: Only blood was sampled; tissue repertoires likely differ. Non-shared clonotypes were found to have lower generation probabilities than the clonotypes that were shared by all four of the sorted-subset donors.

Assay used: immunoSEQ multiplex PCR; TCRdb lists only in-frame clones, some missing. The repertoire has about a million clones, 65% to 75% of them found once; the top ten carry approximately 1.5%. In the CD4+ fraction, cells were divided into CD45RA+ naive and CD45RA-negative memory subsets. The receptor was derived from a man between 18 and 35 years old in good health. Sequenced material: memory CD4+ T cells sorted from blood. Subset noted: CD45RA-negative fraction.

CDR3 DNA sequence: TGTGCCAGTAGCGTTACCGGGGCCCCCGGCGAGCAGTACTTC. It specifies CASSVTGAPGEQYF. This chain connects TRBV19 to TRBJ2-7, with D perhaps assigned TRBD1 or TRBD2 (5 bases each). V was trimmed by 6 bases and J by 6 bases, leaving 18 bases between them. This CDR3 contains 14 residues. Germline loops: CDR1 LNHDA, CDR2 SQIVND (reference sequence).